The 32 T cell receptor beta chains below all came from one sample that was sequenced in a study of blood T cell repertoires in COVID-19. Assay: immunoSEQ multiplex PCR; the TCRdb copy retains only in-frame clones and omits some. The sample shows about 190,000 clones, about nine tenths of them seen only once. Material: peripheral blood. The receptors here all came from a man aged 40-55 years with acute or convalescent COVID-19.

CDR3 loop: CASSSQDKATNEKLFF. The CDR3 nucleotides read TGTGCCAGCAGTTCACAGGACAAAGCAACTAATGAAAAACTGTTTTTT. The rearrangement uses TRBV28 and TRBJ1-4, with a weak D call TRBD1 (5 bases). This CDR3 is 16 amino acids long. Deletions cut 4 bases from V and 0 bases from J, with 12 bases between. Germline CDR1 reads MDHEN; CDR2 reads SYDVKM. The whole variable domain, filled in from reference TRBV28 and TRBJ1-4, reads DVKVTQSSRYLVKRTGEKVFLECVQDMDHENMFWYRQDPGLGLRLIYFSYDVKMKEKGDIPEGYSVSREKKERFSLILESASTNQTSMYLCASSSQDKATNEKLFFGSGTQLSVL.

The J gene is TRBJ2-7, the V gene TRBV6-5; the D gene is possibly TRBD2 (7 bases). V was trimmed by 8 bases and J by 6 bases, leaving 20 bases between them. This CDR3 region has 14 residues. Germline CDR1 is MNHEY and CDR2 is SVGAGI. The CDR3 spells CASRRGAGPGEQYF. The CDR3 nucleotides are TGTGCCAGCCGTCGGGGGGCGGGTCCAGGCGAGCAGTACTTC.

The DNA of the CDR3 is TGTGCCAGCGCTAGAACACAGGGGGGCCTCGGGTCACCCCTCCACTTT. Amino acid sequence: CASARTQGGLGSPLHF. V usage is TRBV7-8 and J usage is TRBJ1-6, with 8 bases matching TRBD1. The CDR3 is made up of 16 amino acids. The V and J ends lost 8 bases and 10 bases, in that order; junction bases with no gene match: 16. Germline V gene data show CDR1 as SGHVS and CDR2 as FQNEAQ.

This chain joins TRBV12-2 and TRBJ1-5; the listed D gene, TRBD1, was not tested against the DNA. TRBV12-2 is described as a pseudogene. There are 16 residues in the CDR3. DNA of the CDR3: TGTGCAAGTCGCCTAAAGACAGGGGGGTGTAATCAGCCCCAGCATTTT. Amino acid sequence: CASRLKTGGCNQPQHF.

This sequence joins TRBV7-6 and TRBJ1-1; perhaps TRBD1 as D (5 bases). Germline CDR1 SGHVS, CDR2 FNYEAQ. The V end lost 3 bases, the J end lost 5 bases, and 13 bases lay between the germline ends. This CDR3 region has 14 residues. The CDR3 sequence: CASSLREAGTEAFF. In nucleotides, the CDR3 is TGTGCCAGCAGCTTGAGGGAGGCAGGGACTGAAGCTTTCTTT.

The chain combines TRBV5-1 with TRBJ1-6; 9 bases fit TRBD1. The V and J ends lost 1 base and 8 bases, in that order; junction bases with no gene match: 4. The germline CDR1 and CDR2 sequences are SGHRS and YFSETQ. This CDR3 comprises 15 residues. CDR3: CASSLNRDRDSPLHF. CDR3 sequence (DNA): TGCGCCAGCAGCTTGAACCGGGACAGGGATTCACCCCTCCACTTT.

This clone was detected only a few times. The CDR3 sequence: CATSSAGTASLQPQHF. CDR3 bases: TGTGCCACCAGCTCCGCCGGGACAGCTTCCCTTCAGCCCCAGCATTTT. This sequence joins TRBV15 and TRBJ1-5; TRBD1 aligns across 7 bases. Per the germline V gene, CDR1 is LNHNV and CDR2 is YYDKDF (reference sequence). V was pared by 5 bases and J by 6 bases, with 13 bases of the junction left unmatched. There are 16 residues in the CDR3.

The V and J genes are TRBV18 and TRBJ1-1; the D is unclear. Germline V CDR1 and CDR2: KGHSH, LQKENI. Trimming shortened V by 6 bases and J by 4 bases, and 12 bases separated the two germline ends. This CDR3 is built from 13 residues. CDR3 DNA: TGTGCCAGCTCCCTCCCTGCGCTCACTGAAGCTTTCTTT. This encodes CASSLPALTEAFF.

The chain uses TRBV6-2 or TRBV6-3 and TRBJ2-3; 7 bases map to TRBD2. The V and J ends lost 4 bases and 0 bases, in that order; junction bases with no gene match: 7. Germline CDR1 is MNHEY and CDR2 is SVGEGT. CDR3 length: 16 amino acids. CDR3 in amino acids: CASSLLSGTSTDTQYF. CDR3 DNA: TGTGCCAGCAGTTTACTCAGCGGGACTAGCACAGATACGCAGTATTTT.

The chain carries TRBV5-6 and TRBJ2-7; no definite D call. The V end lost 3 bases, the J end lost 6 bases, and 22 bases lay between the germline ends. This CDR3 spans 16 amino acids. CDR1 and CDR2 (germline): SGHDT, YYEEEE. The CDR3 loop reads CASSSPMTRLFSEQYF. CDR3 nucleotide sequence: TGTGCCAGCAGCTCTCCTATGACTCGCCTCTTCTCCGAGCAGTACTTC.

The rearrangement links TRBV28 to TRBJ2-7; 11 bases match TRBD1. This CDR3 is 18 amino acids long. V lost 4 bases to trimming and J lost 4 bases; unmatched junction nucleotides: 15. The germline CDR1 and CDR2 sequences are MDHEN and SYDVKM. This CDR3 reads CASSSHTSGTGGWYEQYF. The CDR3 region has the DNA TGTGCCAGCAGTTCCCACACCTCCGGGACAGGGGGTTGGTACGAGCAGTACTTC.

V and J are TRBV30 and TRBJ1-6; D is unclear. This CDR3 region has 14 residues. Germline CDR1 reads GTSNPN; CDR2 reads SVGIG (reference sequence). Trimming stripped 3 bases from V and 0 bases from J, with 6 bases between. The CDR3, as DNA: TGTGCCTGGAGACTCCTCTCCTATAATTCACCCCTCCACTTT. Residues: CAWRLLSYNSPLHF.

The rearrangement joins TRBV24-1 to TRBJ2-7, with D hard to call. The germline gives CDR1 KGHDR, CDR2 SFDVKD. With 0 bases removed from V and 7 bases from J, the gap between germline ends came to 15 bases. The CDR3 runs 15 residues. In DNA form, the CDR3 reads TGTGCCACCAGTGATTTGTTCAAGGAGCGTAAGGAGCAGTACTTC. It yields the protein CATSDLFKERKEQYF.

The chain is built from TRBV7-9 and TRBJ2-1; 7 nucleotides line up with TRBD1. Per the germline V gene, CDR1 is SEHNR and CDR2 is FQNEAQ (reference sequence). Trimming removed 4 bases from V and 15 bases from J; junction bases left unmatched: 12. The CDR3 loop spans 13 amino acids. The CDR3 coding sequence is TGTGCCAGCAGCTCCGAGGCCGGGACAGAGACGTTCTTC. Amino acids: CASSSEAGTETFF.

V is TRBV5-1 and J is TRBJ1-4; maybe TRBD1 (5 bases). V was pared by 0 bases and J by 8 bases, with 11 bases between. Germline CDR1 SGHRS, CDR2 YFSETQ. The CDR3 spans 14 residues. In DNA, the CDR3 is TGCGCCAGCAGCTTGGGACGGAAGGGGGAAAAACTGTTTTTT. Its protein product is CASSLGRKGEKLFF.

This clone was recorded only once. The chain employs TRBV28 and TRBJ2-2; tentatively, D is TRBD1 (5 bases). Trimming cost V 7 bases and J 7 bases, with 10 bases left between them. The CDR3 extends over 12 amino acids. Germline loops: CDR1 MDHEN, CDR2 SYDVKM. In nucleotides, the CDR3 is TGTGCCAGCACCTGGGGCGGCGGGGAGCTGTTTTTT. Protein product: CASTWGGGELFF.

This chain uses TRBV27 with TRBJ1-3; TRBD1 matches 7 bases. After removal of 7 bases from V and 4 bases from J, the junction contained 7 bases not matched to a gene. This CDR3 spans 14 amino acids. Germline V gives CDR1 MNHEY, CDR2 SMNVEV (reference sequence). The CDR3 DNA reads as TGTGCCAGCATGCGTGGGACAGACGGAAACACCATATATTTT. As protein: CASMRGTDGNTIYF.

This chain links TRBV12-3 or TRBV12-4 with TRBJ1-5; D gene ambiguous. V shed 6 bases and J shed 7 bases, with 13 bases lying between them. CDR3 length: 13 residues. DNA for the CDR3: TGTGCCAGCAGCTCAGGTAAAAGGCAGCCCCAGCATTTT. This gives the protein CASSSGKRQPQHF.

The chain is built from TRBV6-2 or TRBV6-3 and TRBJ2-2, with 10 bases aligning to TRBD1. There are 16 residues in the CDR3. Trimming removed 0 bases from V and 4 bases from J; junction bases left unmatched: 2. In germline, CDR1 is MNHEY, CDR2 SVGEGT. CDR3 in amino acids: CASSYSRTGGTGELFF. CDR3 bases: TGTGCCAGCAGTTACTCTAGGACAGGGGGCACCGGGGAGCTGTTTTTT.

This chain uses TRBV6-5 with TRBJ2-5; D unclear. CDR3 length: 13 amino acids. The V end was cut by 0 bases, the J end by 5 bases, with 7 bases between. Germline loops: CDR1 MNHEY, CDR2 SVGAGI. CDR3 protein: CASSYSGSETQYF. Written as DNA, the CDR3 is TGTGCCAGCAGTTACTCGGGTAGCGAGACCCAGTACTTC.

The gene calls are TRBV19 and TRBJ2-3; 8 positions agree with TRBD2. The V gene end was trimmed by 3 bases and the J gene end by 1 base; junction bases not matched to a gene: 6. The CDR3 consists of 16 residues. Germline values: CDR1 LNHDA, CDR2 SQIVND (reference sequence). This CDR3 reads CASSIGSGTRTDTQYF. The CDR3 DNA reads TGTGCCAGTAGTATCGGTAGCGGGACTCGCACAGATACGCAGTATTTT.

This sequence joins TRBV19 and TRBJ1-1; 9 nucleotides match TRBD1. The junction had 4 bases not matched to a gene; V was cut back by 5 bases and J by 3 bases. The CDR3 length is 14 residues. Germline-derived CDR1 and CDR2 are LNHDA and SQIVND (reference sequence). In DNA form, the CDR3 reads TGTGCCAGTAGTGGGGACAGGGTGGACACTGAAGCTTTCTTT. Translation gives CASSGDRVDTEAFF.

For the CDR3, the DNA is TGTGCCAGCAGCCGTACAGATTACAATGAGCAGTTCTTC. Amino acids: CASSRTDYNEQFF. J is TRBJ2-1 and V is TRBV11-3; D is uncertain. The CDR3 is 13 amino acids. The germline V gene encodes CDR1 SGHNT and CDR2 YENEEA. Trimming cost V 5 bases and J 4 bases, with 9 bases left between them.

The chain has TRBV24-1 and TRBJ2-5; 9 bases line up with TRBD1. The CDR3 covers 13 residues. CDR1 and CDR2 from the germline V gene are KGHDR and SFDVKD. V lost 7 bases and J lost 8; bases outside the gene matches: 7. Here the CDR3 reads CATRKGQGGTQYF. CDR3 sequence (DNA): TGTGCCACCAGGAAGGGACAGGGAGGCACCCAGTACTTC.

This chain joins TRBV5-5 and TRBJ1-2, with D perhaps TRBD1 (5 bases). The CDR3 spans 14 residues. Germline V gives CDR1 SGHKS, CDR2 YYEKEE (reference sequence). Trimming pared 4 bases from V and 5 bases from J, leaving 15 bases between. The CDR3 here is CASSRGQGSYGYTF. DNA for the CDR3: TGTGCCAGCAGCAGGGGTCAGGGCTCGTATGGCTACACCTTC.

The chain uses TRBV6-6 and TRBJ1-1, with a possible D match to TRBD1 (6 bases). Germline CDR1 and CDR2: MNHNY and SVGAGI (reference sequence). The CDR3 has 15 residues. Trimming pared 2 bases from V and 4 bases from J, leaving 14 bases between. The CDR3 DNA reads as TGTGCCAGCAGTTACCTGGGGGGGGCCGGCACTGAAGCTTTCTTT. It codes for CASSYLGGAGTEAFF.

This clone was detected only once. This chain links TRBV15 with TRBJ1-2; weak D call: TRBD1 (5 bases). CDR1 is LNHNV and CDR2 is YYDKDF in the germline V gene (reference sequence). The CDR3 covers 15 residues. The V and J ends lost 0 bases and 4 bases respectively, with 12 bases between them. Here the CDR3 reads CATSRDPGETYGYTF. DNA of the CDR3: TGTGCCACCAGCAGAGATCCGGGGGAGACCTATGGCTACACCTTC.

The V and J genes are TRBV19 and TRBJ2-7, with 8 bases that match TRBD1. The CDR3 loop spans 14 amino acids. Germline CDR1 is LNHDA and CDR2 is SQIVND (reference sequence). Trimming took 9 bases from V and 2 from J; bases not matched to a gene: 9. CDR3 protein: CASCQTGDTYEQYF. The DNA of the CDR3 is TGTGCCAGCTGCCAGACAGGGGACACCTACGAGCAGTACTTC.

CDR3 region: CASSYRGHEDGYTF. CDR3 bases: TGTGCCAGCAGTTACAGGGGGCATGAGGATGGCTACACCTTC. The chain joins TRBV6-5 to TRBJ1-2; 7 nucleotides agree with TRBD1. The CDR3 has 14 residues. Germline V gene lookup returns CDR1 MNHEY and CDR2 SVGAGI. V gave up 2 bases and J gave up 6 bases; unmatched junction bases: 6.

A remark on this clone: Other DNA sequences from this sample encode an identical CDR3 as well. The V call is TRBV5-6, the J call TRBJ1-2; a weak D match, TRBD1 (6 bases). Germline CDR1 is SGHDT and CDR2 is YYEEEE. This CDR3 is 13 amino acids long. V gave up 2 bases and J gave up 2 bases, with 7 bases separating them. DNA of the CDR3: TGTGCCAGCAGCTTCCAGGGGAACTATGGCTACACCTTC. Translation: CASSFQGNYGYTF.

This chain connects TRBV7-2 to TRBJ2-1; 8 bases fit TRBD2. With V trimmed by 1 base and J by 5 bases, 1 base remained unmatched. This CDR3 comprises 14 residues. CDR1 SGHTA and CDR2 FQGNSA come from the germline V gene. The CDR3: CASSLGGGNNEQFF. The CDR3 DNA reads as TGTGCCAGCAGCTTAGGCGGGGGGAACAATGAGCAGTTCTTC.

V gene TRBV27 combines with J gene TRBJ2-2; no reliable D call. Germline values: CDR1 MNHEY, CDR2 SMNVEV (reference sequence). The V end was cut by 3 bases, the J end by 5 bases, with 7 bases between. The CDR3 contains 13 residues. CDR3 sequence (DNA): TGTGCCAGCAGTTTGGTGAGAACCGGGGAGCTGTTTTTT. The encoded protein is CASSLVRTGELFF.